One sample yielded the 19 T cell receptor beta chains listed below, sequenced in a study of cytomegalovirus exposure and HLA in healthy donors. In the PCR, 60 Vbeta and 13 Jbeta primers were used. Clones were read by immunoSEQ multiplex PCR, and TCRdb kept only the in-frame ones, dropping some. The sample contains more than 60,000 clones, nearly 80% of which appear only once. The specimen was PBMCs. The source of these receptors is a woman aged 40 to 55 in good health and CMV-seropositive.

V usage is TRBV5-6 and J usage is TRBJ2-4; D ambiguous. The V gene's germline CDR1 is SGHDT and CDR2 YYEEEE. The ends were cut back, 0 bases at V and 0 bases at J, with 7 bases in the middle. The CDR3 has 15 residues. This chain's CDR3 is CASSLVRLAKNIQYF. The CDR3 DNA reads TGTGCCAGCAGCTTGGTCAGGCTAGCCAAAAACATTCAGTACTTC.

The chain joins TRBV7-6 to TRBJ2-7; 10 bases are a match to TRBD1. The trim removed 5 bases at V and 2 bases at J, leaving 12 bases unmatched. This CDR3 contains 17 residues. CDR1 and CDR2 (germline): SGHVS, FNYEAQ. The CDR3 loop reads CASSEEGAGTGAYEQYF. CDR3 sequence (DNA): TGTGCCAGCAGCGAAGAGGGGGCCGGGACAGGGGCCTACGAGCAGTACTTC.

This clone came up a few times. The rearrangement joins TRBV11-2 to TRBJ2-7, with TRBD1 matching over 11 bases. There are 16 residues in the CDR3. The germline V gene encodes CDR1 SGHAT and CDR2 FQNNGV. Losses at the gene ends were 4 bases for V and 0 bases for J; bases not matched to a gene: 5. The CDR3 nucleotides are TGTGCCAGCAGCTCCCGGACAGGGGGCTACTCCTACGAGCAGTACTTC. It specifies CASSSRTGGYSYEQYF.

CDR3: CASSLLQAFTEAFF. As DNA, the CDR3 is TGTGCCAGCAGCTTATTGCAGGCCTTCACTGAAGCTTTCTTT. The chain has TRBV5-8 and TRBJ1-1; D is ambiguous. The V gene's germline CDR1 is SGHTS and CDR2 YDEGEE. V lost 2 bases to trimming and J lost 4 bases, with 12 bases between them. The CDR3 has 14 amino acids.

This chain joins TRBV5-8 and TRBJ2-3; 10 positions match TRBD1. V trimming: 2 bases; J trimming: 4 bases; junction bases outside the gene matches: 4. This CDR3 is built from 15 residues. Per germline, CDR1 SGHTS and CDR2 YDEGEE. The CDR3 reads CASSLRDRGPDTQYF. CDR3 bases: TGTGCCAGCAGCTTAAGGGACAGGGGCCCAGATACGCAGTATTTT.

The rearrangement links TRBV7-2 to TRBJ1-2; the match to TRBD1 covers 7 bases. The CDR3 is 12 residues long. Losses at the gene ends were 4 bases for V and 13 bases for J; bases not matched to a gene: 9. Looked up from germline, CDR1 is SGHTA and CDR2 is FQGNSA. In nucleotides, the CDR3 is TGTGCCAGCAGCTGGGGGACAGTGGAGACCACCTTC. It codes for CASSWGTVETTF.

This chain links TRBV2 with TRBJ1-3; the D is unclear. Germline CDR1 reads SNHLY; CDR2 reads FYNNEI. The CDR3 extends over 15 amino acids. Trimming cost V 2 bases and J 0 bases, with 8 bases left between them. In DNA form, the CDR3 reads TGTGCCAGCAGTGAATTGAGATCCTCTGGAAACACCATATATTTT. The encoded protein is CASSELRSSGNTIYF.

The V gene is TRBV5-1, the J gene TRBJ2-7; D might be TRBD2 (5 bases). V lost 4 bases to trimming and J lost 3 bases, with 11 bases between them. The germline CDR1 and CDR2 sequences are SGHRS and YFSETQ. The length of the CDR3 is 13 residues. CDR3 sequence: CASSPDWRYEQYF. For the CDR3, the DNA is TGCGCCAGCAGCCCGGACTGGCGCTACGAGCAGTACTTC.

The rearrangement joins TRBV11-2 to TRBJ1-2; 9 bases are shared with TRBD1. J was trimmed by 8 bases and V by 0 bases; bases with no gene match: 7. CDR1 is SGHAT and CDR2 is FQNNGV in the germline V gene. This CDR3 region has 15 residues. The CDR3 here is CASSLEVQGAGGYTF. The CDR3, as DNA: TGTGCCAGCAGCTTAGAGGTACAGGGGGCTGGAGGCTACACCTTC. Filled out from reference TRBV11-2 and TRBJ1-2, the complete variable domain reads EAGVAQSPRYKIIEKRQSVAFWCNPISGHATLYWYQQILGQGPKLLIQFQNNGVVDDSQLPKDRFSAERLKGVDSTLKIQPAKLEDSAVYLCASSLEVQGAGGYTFGSGTRLTVV.

The chain recombines TRBV10-3 with TRBJ2-7; weak D call: TRBD2 (6 bases). Germline V lookup: CDR1 ENHRY, CDR2 SYGVKD. V lost 1 base and J lost 6, with 13 bases in between. CDR3 size: 14 residues. The CDR3 DNA sequence: TGTGCCATCAGTGAGTTACGGGACGGGGGCGAGCAGTACTTC. This encodes CAISELRDGGEQYF.

The chain uses TRBV5-1 and TRBJ1-1; D uncertain. The CDR3 length is 14 residues. Germline CDR1 SGHRS, CDR2 YFSETQ. V lost 2 bases and J lost 0, with 8 bases in between. CDR3 residues: CASSLADMNTEAFF. The CDR3 DNA follows: TGCGCCAGCAGCTTAGCAGACATGAACACTGAAGCTTTCTTT.

This chain joins TRBV11-3 and TRBJ2-3; D gene ambiguous. Germline V gene data show CDR1 as SGHNT and CDR2 as YENEEA. Trimming removed 4 bases at V and 0 bases at J, with 8 bases between. CDR3 length equals 14 residues. DNA for the CDR3: TGTGCCAGCAGCTCACGCGCGAGCACAGATACGCAGTATTTT. Amino acids: CASSSRASTDTQYF.

This chain uses TRBV7-2 with TRBJ2-3; 10 bases are a match to TRBD2. The germline gives CDR1 SGHTA, CDR2 FQGNSA. The CDR3 spans 17 residues. Unmatched junction bases numbered 10, after V lost 3 bases and J lost 4 bases. The CDR3 loop is CASSFLSAGGRADTQYF. The CDR3 DNA reads TGTGCCAGCAGCTTTTTGTCAGCGGGGGGGCGAGCAGATACGCAGTATTTT.

This chain uses TRBV28 with TRBJ2-2; D gene unclear. Germline loops: CDR1 MDHEN, CDR2 SYDVKM. V lost 2 bases to trimming and J lost 6 bases, with 7 bases between them. The CDR3 consists of 13 residues. The CDR3, as DNA: TGTGCCAGCAGTTTACTCTTCCCCGGGGAGCTGTTTTTT. Amino acids: CASSLLFPGELFF.

The chain is built from TRBV18 and TRBJ2-5, with D perhaps matching TRBD2 (6 bases). Per germline, CDR1 KGHSH and CDR2 LQKENI. V shed 6 bases and J shed 5 bases, with 13 bases lying between them. This CDR3 is built from 13 residues. The CDR3 sequence is CASSPGGEETQYF. CDR3 nucleotides: TGTGCCAGCTCCCCTGGAGGGGAGGAGACCCAGTACTTC.

This sequence joins TRBV6-1 and TRBJ2-7; a possible D gene is TRBD2 (6 bases). Germline values: CDR1 MNHNS, CDR2 SASEGT. The CDR3 is 14 residues long. The V end was cut by 4 bases, the J end by 3 bases, with 13 bases between. As DNA, the CDR3 is TGTGCCAGCAGTGTGGGCGGGGTAAGCTACGAGCAGTACTTC. As protein: CASSVGGVSYEQYF.

In its sample, this clone was seen a few times. This chain connects TRBV5-6 to TRBJ1-1, with TRBD1 as a possible D gene (5 bases). Per germline, CDR1 SGHDT and CDR2 YYEEEE. This CDR3 spans 13 amino acids. V was pared by 0 bases and J by 4 bases, with 7 bases between. The CDR3 loop reads CASSLAGVTEAFF. The CDR3 DNA follows: TGTGCCAGCAGCTTGGCGGGGGTCACTGAAGCTTTCTTT.

The V call is TRBV28, the J call TRBJ1-2; D not certain. Trimming pared 7 bases from V and 4 bases from J, leaving 19 bases between. This CDR3 spans 15 amino acids. Germline V gene sequence: CDR1 MDHEN, CDR2 SYDVKM. The CDR3: CASNPSGSTLYGYTF. The DNA for the CDR3 is TGTGCCAGCAACCCCTCCGGGTCAACCCTCTATGGCTACACCTTC.

This clone was recorded only once. V gene TRBV5-6 combines with J gene TRBJ1-5, with a tentative D call TRBD1 (5 bases). In germline, CDR1 is SGHDT, CDR2 YYEEEE. CDR3 length: 13 residues. The germline V and J ends were trimmed by 0 bases and 4 bases, with 5 bases remaining between them. The CDR3 here is CASSLGQNQPQHF. DNA for the CDR3: TGTGCCAGCAGCTTGGGACAGAATCAGCCCCAGCATTTT.